This T cell receptor beta chain was observed in a study of regulatory T cells in long-lasting Graves disease. Whole-study results and caveats: Persistent patients shared more public clonotypes (roughly 2,500) than new patients (more than 900). With persistent disease, TRBV28, TRBJ1-2 and TRBJ2-5 were the favored segments.

Building of the TCR beta libraries involved iRepertoire HTBI primers and Arm-PCR of CDR3 regions. TCRdb itself ran the multiplex PCR reads through MiXCR, one entry per CDR3 protein. This table has roughly 500,000 distinct CDR3 sequences, about 14% appearing once. Noted time point: newly diagnosed GD, antithyroid drugs for less than 3 months. Extracted RNA from PBMCs served as the source of the TCR library. The sample holds many counts of this clonotype. Its antigen is not identified. The CDR3 contains 14 residues. Per the germline V gene, CDR1 is MDHEN and CDR2 is SYDVKM. V was cut by 9 bases and J by 0 bases, with 12 bases left in between. These data also formed part of another study, on T cells in Graves' hyperthyroidism and ophthalmopathy.

The chain links TRBV28 to TRBJ2-1, with D uncertain. The sequencing here drew on peripheral blood mononuclear cells (PBMCs), taken at new diagnosis, from a patient treated with antithyroid drugs. This receptor was identified in a man aged 25 to 45 with Graves disease. The CDR3 sequence is CASLKDSSYNEQFF. CDR3 sequence (DNA): TGTGCCAGTCTTAAGGATAGCTCCTACAATGAGCAGTTCTTC.